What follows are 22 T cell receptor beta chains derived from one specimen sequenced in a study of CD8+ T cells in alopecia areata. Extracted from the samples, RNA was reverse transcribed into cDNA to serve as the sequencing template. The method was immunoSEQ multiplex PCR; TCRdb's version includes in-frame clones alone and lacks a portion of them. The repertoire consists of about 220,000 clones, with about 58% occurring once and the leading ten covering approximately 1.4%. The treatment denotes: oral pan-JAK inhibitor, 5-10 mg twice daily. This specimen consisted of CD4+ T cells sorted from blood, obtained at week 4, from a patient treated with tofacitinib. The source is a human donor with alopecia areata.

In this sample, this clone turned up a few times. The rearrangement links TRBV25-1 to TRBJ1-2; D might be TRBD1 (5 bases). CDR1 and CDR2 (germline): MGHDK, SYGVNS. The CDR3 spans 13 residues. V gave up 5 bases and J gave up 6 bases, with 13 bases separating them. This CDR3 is CASSQQGGDGYTF. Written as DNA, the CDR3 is TGTGCCAGCAGTCAGCAGGGAGGCGATGGCTACACCTTC.

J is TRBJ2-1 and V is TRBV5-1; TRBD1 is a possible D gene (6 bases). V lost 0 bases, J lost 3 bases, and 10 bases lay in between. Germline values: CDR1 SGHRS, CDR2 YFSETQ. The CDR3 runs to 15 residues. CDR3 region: CASSLEVTGYNEQFF. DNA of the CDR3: TGCGCCAGCAGCTTGGAAGTGACAGGCTACAATGAGCAGTTCTTC.

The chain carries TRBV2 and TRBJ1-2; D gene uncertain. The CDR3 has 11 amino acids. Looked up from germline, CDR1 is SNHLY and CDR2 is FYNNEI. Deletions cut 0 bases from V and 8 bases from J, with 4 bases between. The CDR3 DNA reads TGTGCCAGCAGTGAAGCCCCAGGCTACACCTTC. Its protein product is CASSEAPGYTF.

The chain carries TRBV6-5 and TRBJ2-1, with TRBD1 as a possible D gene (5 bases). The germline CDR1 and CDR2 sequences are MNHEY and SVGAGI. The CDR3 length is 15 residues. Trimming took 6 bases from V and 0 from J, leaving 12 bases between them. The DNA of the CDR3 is TGTGCCAGCAGGACAGATGTACGCTCCTACAATGAGCAGTTCTTC. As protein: CASRTDVRSYNEQFF.

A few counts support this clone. The DNA of the CDR3 is TGCGCCAGCAGCCGAAGATCTAAGGGAATGGTCTATGGCTACACCTTC. This codes for CASSRRSKGMVYGYTF. The chain links TRBV4-3 to TRBJ1-2; D is unresolved. Germline V lookup: CDR1 LGHNA, CDR2 YSLEER. Trimming removed 4 bases at V and 4 bases at J, with 19 bases between. CDR3 size: 16 residues.

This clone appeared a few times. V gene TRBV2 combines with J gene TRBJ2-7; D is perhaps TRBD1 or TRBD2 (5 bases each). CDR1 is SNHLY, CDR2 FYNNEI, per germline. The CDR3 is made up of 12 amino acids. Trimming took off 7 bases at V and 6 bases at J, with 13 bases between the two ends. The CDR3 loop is CASTTSGREQYF. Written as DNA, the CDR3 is TGTGCCAGCACCACGTCGGGGCGCGAGCAGTACTTC.

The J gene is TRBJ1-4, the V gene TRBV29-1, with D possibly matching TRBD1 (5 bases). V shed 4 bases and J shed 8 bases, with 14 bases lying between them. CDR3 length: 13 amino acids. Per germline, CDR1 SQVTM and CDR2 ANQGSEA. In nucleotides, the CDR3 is TGCAGCGTTGCGCGGGGGATCAAGGAAAAACTGTTTTTT. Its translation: CSVARGIKEKLFF.

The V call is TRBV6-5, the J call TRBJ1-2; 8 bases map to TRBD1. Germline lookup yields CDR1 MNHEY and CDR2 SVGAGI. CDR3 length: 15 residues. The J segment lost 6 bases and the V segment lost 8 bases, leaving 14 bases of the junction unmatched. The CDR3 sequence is CASRRTVAGGHGYTF. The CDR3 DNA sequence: TGTGCCAGCCGAAGAACGGTGGCAGGGGGCCATGGCTACACCTTC.

The CDR3 DNA follows: TGCGCCAGCAGCCATGAGGACGGAGGCTCCTACGAGCAGTACTTC. Protein: CASSHEDGGSYEQYF. The chain joins TRBV4-3 to TRBJ2-7; D is possibly TRBD2 (5 bases). Germline V lookup: CDR1 LGHNA, CDR2 YSLEER. Trimming removed 3 bases from V and 0 bases from J, with 12 bases in between. The CDR3 has 15 residues.

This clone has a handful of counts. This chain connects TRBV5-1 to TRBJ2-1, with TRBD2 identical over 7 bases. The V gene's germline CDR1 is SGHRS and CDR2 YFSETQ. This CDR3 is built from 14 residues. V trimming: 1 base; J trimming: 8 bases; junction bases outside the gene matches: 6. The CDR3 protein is CASSLQRGFDEQFF. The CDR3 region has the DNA TGCGCCAGCAGCTTGCAGCGGGGTTTTGATGAGCAGTTCTTC.

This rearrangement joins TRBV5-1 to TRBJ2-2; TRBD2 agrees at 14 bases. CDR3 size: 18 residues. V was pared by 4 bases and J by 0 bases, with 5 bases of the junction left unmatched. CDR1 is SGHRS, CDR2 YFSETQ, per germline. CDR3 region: CASSRTGLAGANTGELFF. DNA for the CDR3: TGCGCCAGCAGCAGGACGGGACTAGCGGGGGCGAACACCGGGGAGCTGTTTTTT.

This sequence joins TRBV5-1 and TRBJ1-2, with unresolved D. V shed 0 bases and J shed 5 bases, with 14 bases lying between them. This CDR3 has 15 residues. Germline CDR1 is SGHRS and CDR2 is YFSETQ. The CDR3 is CASSLEREGEYGYTF. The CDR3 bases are TGCGCCAGCAGCTTGGAACGAGAGGGCGAGTATGGCTACACCTTC.

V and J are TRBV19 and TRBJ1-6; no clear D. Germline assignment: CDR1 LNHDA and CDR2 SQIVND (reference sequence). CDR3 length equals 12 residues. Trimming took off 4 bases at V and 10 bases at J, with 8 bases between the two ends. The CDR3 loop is CASSTSGSPLHF. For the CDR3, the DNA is TGTGCCAGTAGTACCTCCGGATCACCCCTCCACTTT.

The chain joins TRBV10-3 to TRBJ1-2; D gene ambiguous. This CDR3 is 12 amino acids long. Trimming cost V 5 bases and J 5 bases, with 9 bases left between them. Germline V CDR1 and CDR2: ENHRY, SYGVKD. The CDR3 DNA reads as TGTGCCATCAGTCTTGACGGATATGGCTACACCTTC. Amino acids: CAISLDGYGYTF.

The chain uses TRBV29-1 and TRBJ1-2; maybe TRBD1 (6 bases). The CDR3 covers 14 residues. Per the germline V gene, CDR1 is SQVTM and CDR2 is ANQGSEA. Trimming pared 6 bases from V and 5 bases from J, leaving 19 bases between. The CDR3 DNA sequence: TGCAGCGTATTACAGGGAGGGAGCGGTTATGGCTACACCTTC. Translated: CSVLQGGSGYGYTF. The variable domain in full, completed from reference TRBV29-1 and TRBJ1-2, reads SAVISQKPSRDICQRGTSLTIQCQVDSQVTMMFWYRQQPGQSLTLIATANQGSEATYESGFVIDKFPISRPNLTFSTLTVSNMSPEDSSIYLCSVLQGGSGYGYTFGSGTRLTVV.

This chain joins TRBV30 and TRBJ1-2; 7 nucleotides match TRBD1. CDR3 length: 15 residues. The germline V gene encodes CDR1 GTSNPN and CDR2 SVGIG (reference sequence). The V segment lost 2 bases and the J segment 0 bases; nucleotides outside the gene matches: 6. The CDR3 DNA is TGTGCCTGGAGTCCGGGACAGATTCCTAACTATGGCTACACCTTC. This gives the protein CAWSPGQIPNYGYTF.

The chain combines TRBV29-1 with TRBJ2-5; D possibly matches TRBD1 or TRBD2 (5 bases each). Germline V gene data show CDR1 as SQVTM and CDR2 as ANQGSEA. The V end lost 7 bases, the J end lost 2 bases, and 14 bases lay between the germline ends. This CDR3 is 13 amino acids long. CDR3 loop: CSGGPTRQETQYF. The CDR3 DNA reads TGCAGCGGGGGACCCACCCGACAAGAGACCCAGTACTTC.

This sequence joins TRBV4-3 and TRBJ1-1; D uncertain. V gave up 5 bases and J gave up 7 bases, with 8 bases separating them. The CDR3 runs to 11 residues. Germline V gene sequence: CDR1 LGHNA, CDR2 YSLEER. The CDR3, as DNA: TGCGCCAGCAGCGGTTCCAGTGAAGCTTTCTTT. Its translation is CASSGSSEAFF.

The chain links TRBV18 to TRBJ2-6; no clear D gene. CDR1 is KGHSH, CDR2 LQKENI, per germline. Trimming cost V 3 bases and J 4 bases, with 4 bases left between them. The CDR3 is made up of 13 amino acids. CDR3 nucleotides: TGTGCCAGCTCACCGCCCGGGGCCAACGTCCTGACTTTC. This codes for CASSPPGANVLTF. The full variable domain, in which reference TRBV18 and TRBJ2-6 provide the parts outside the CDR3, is NAGVMQNPRHLVRRRGQEARLRCSPMKGHSHVYWYRQLPEEGLKFMVYLQKENIIDESGMPKERFSAEFPKEGPSILRIQQVVRGDSAAYFCASSPPGANVLTFGAGSRLTVL.

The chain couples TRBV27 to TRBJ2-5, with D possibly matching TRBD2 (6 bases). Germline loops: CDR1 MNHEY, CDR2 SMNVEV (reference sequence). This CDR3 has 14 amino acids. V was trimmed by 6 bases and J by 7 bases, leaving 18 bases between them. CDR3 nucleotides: TGTGCCAGCAGGCGGGACTCCTCGCCATCGACCCAGTACTTC. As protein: CASRRDSSPSTQYF.

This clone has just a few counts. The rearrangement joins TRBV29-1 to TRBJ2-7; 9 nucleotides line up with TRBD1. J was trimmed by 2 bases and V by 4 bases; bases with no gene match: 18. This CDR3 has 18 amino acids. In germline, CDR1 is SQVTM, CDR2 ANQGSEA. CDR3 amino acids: CSVAGVAAWGTGTYEQYF. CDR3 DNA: TGCAGCGTTGCGGGGGTGGCCGCGTGGGGGACAGGGACCTACGAGCAGTACTTC.

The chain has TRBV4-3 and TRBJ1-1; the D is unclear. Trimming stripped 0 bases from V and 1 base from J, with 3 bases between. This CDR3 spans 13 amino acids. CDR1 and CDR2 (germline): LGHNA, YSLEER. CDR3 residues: CASSQEENTEAFF. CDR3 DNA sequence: TGCGCCAGCAGCCAAGAAGAGAACACTGAAGCTTTCTTT.